This T cell receptor (beta chain) was recorded in a study of blood T cell repertoires in COVID-19. Turning to the study itself: T cells, B-cell-depleted T cells, or PBMCs provided the cDNA or gDNA that served as material.

V was pared by 6 bases and J by 1 base, with 4 bases of the junction left unmatched. The germline gives CDR1 SGHRS, CDR2 YFSETQ. The CDR3 is 14 amino acids. Profiled with immunoSEQ multiplex PCR; TCRdb holds only in-frame clones, not every one. The table has about 260,000 clones, roughly 84% seen once. V is TRBV5-1 and J is TRBJ1-1; TRBD1 matches at 9 bases. This TCR was sampled from a woman in her forties who had recovered from COVID-19. The sequenced material came from peripheral blood. CDR3 amino acids: CASTTGGKNTEAFF. The CDR3 DNA reads TGCGCCAGCACGACAGGGGGGAAGAACACTGAAGCTTTCTTT. The variable domain in full, with the rest retrieved from reference TRBV5-1 and TRBJ1-1, is KAGVTQTPRYLIKTRGQQVTLSCSPISGHRSVSWYQQTPGQGLQFLFEYFSETQRNKGNFPGRFSGRQFSNSRSEMNVSTLELGDSALYLCASTTGGKNTEAFFGQGTRLTVV.